These 5 T cell receptor beta chains originate from one sample sequenced in a study of T cell repertoires in cytomegalovirus infection. TCRdb used MiXCR to reprocess the reads, holding one entry per CDR3 protein. The sample has 150,000 to 200,000 distinct CDR3 sequences, about a tenth seen once. Sequencing was done on a sample of PBMCs. The receptor source for this set is a human donor in good health (CMV status not recorded). Some clones in this sample may be carry-over from other donors' samples.

The table lists this clonotype with a few counts. The CDR3 DNA is TGTGCCTGGAGTGAGGGCACCATTAGCAATCAGCCCCAGCATTTT. It encodes CAWSEGTISNQPQHF. The V and J genes are TRBV30 and TRBJ1-5; D unresolved. V lost 1 base and J lost 0, with 10 bases in between. The germline V gene has CDR1 GTSNPN and CDR2 SVGIG (reference sequence). The CDR3 loop spans 15 amino acids.

The chain uses TRBV4-3 and TRBJ2-7; D is perhaps TRBD1 (5 bases). Trimming pared 0 bases from V and 6 bases from J, leaving 18 bases between. CDR3 length equals 16 residues. Germline CDR1 LGHNA, CDR2 YSLEER. CDR3 nucleotide sequence: TGCGCCAGCAGCCAAGATACGAGCCGGGTGACAGCCGAGCAGTACTTC. It translates to CASSQDTSRVTAEQYF.

This clonotype occurred a few times. The rearrangement uses TRBV7-2 and TRBJ2-7; 11 nucleotides match TRBD2. J gave up 0 bases and V 4 bases, and 5 bases lay outside the gene matches. Germline assignment: CDR1 SGHTA and CDR2 FQGNSA. This CDR3 has 16 amino acids. The CDR3 here is CASSSIAGGSSYEQYF. DNA of the CDR3: TGTGCCAGCAGCTCTATAGCGGGGGGGAGCTCCTACGAGCAGTACTTC.

This clonotype was found many times. The chain links TRBV5-5 to TRBJ1-4; D is possibly TRBD1 (5 bases). Trimming left V 6 bases short and J 6 bases short, with 18 bases between. The CDR3 is 15 amino acids. Germline CDR1 is SGHKS and CDR2 is YYEKEE (reference sequence). Here the CDR3 DNA reads TGTGCCAGCAACCTTCTCCAGGGAGGATATGAAAAACTGTTTTTT. Its translation: CASNLLQGGYEKLFF.

This clonotype was seen repeatedly, ten times or more. The V call is TRBV7-9, the J call TRBJ1-1, with 12 bases lining up with TRBD1. The CDR3 is 21 residues long. J gave up 0 bases and V 5 bases, and 19 bases lay outside the gene matches. Per the germline V gene, CDR1 is SEHNR and CDR2 is FQNEAQ (reference sequence). The CDR3 here is CASSQGDRGRRFESMNTEAFF. The CDR3 coding sequence is TGTGCCAGCAGCCAAGGGGACAGGGGGCGCCGGTTTGAGTCGATGAACACTGAAGCTTTCTTT.